The T cell receptor beta chain under discussion was sequenced for a study of shared clonotypes between healthy human individuals. Study background: Donor ages ranged 18 to 49 years: two women, a few men.

Sequencing was performed with immunoSEQ multiplex PCR; in TCRdb, only in-frame clones are kept and a portion is missing. Here the sample spans about 2,100,000 clones, about 93% being singletons. Naive CD8 populations comprised CD45RO-negative cells positively selected for CCR7, excluding terminally differentiated effector memory CD45RA+ cells. CDR1 is LNHDA and CDR2 is SQIVND in the germline V gene (reference sequence). The CDR3 runs to 15 residues. Trimming took 5 bases from V and 0 from J, leaving 11 bases between them. This chain joins TRBV19 and TRBJ2-1; D is undetermined. The sample consisted of naive CD8+ T cells from PBMCs. The TCR was taken from a young man in good health. Some clones in this sample may be carry-over from other donors' samples. The CDR3 DNA follows: TGTGCCAGTAGTGTGCTCGTGGGCTCCTACAATGAGCAGTTCTTC. As protein: CASSVLVGSYNEQFF.